The next 24 T cell receptor beta chains were all read from a single sample in a study of shared clonotypes between healthy human individuals. The data were produced by immunoSEQ multiplex PCR, yet TCRdb's version contains in-frame clones alone and is incomplete. The data contain roughly 1.4 million clones, approximately 98.5% of them singletons. The specimen was naive CD4+ T cells sorted from blood. Subset here: CD45RA+ positively selected. These receptors all stem from a man under 40 in good health.

This clone has just one count. This same CDR3 is encoded by further DNA sequences in the sample. This chain connects TRBV9 to TRBJ2-3; TRBD1 is a possible D gene (6 bases). This CDR3 region has 14 residues. V was pared by 0 bases and J by 6 bases, with 11 bases between. Germline loops: CDR1 SGDLS, CDR2 YYNGEE. CDR3 in amino acids: CASSVAQGLDTQYF. CDR3 nucleotide sequence: TGTGCCAGCAGCGTAGCACAGGGTTTGGATACGCAGTATTTT.

The chain has TRBV15 and TRBJ2-1, with 8 bases fitting TRBD2. With V trimmed by 2 bases and J by 0 bases, 15 bases remained unmatched. This CDR3 is 20 amino acids long. Per germline, CDR1 LNHNV and CDR2 YYDKDF (reference sequence). The CDR3 DNA follows: TGTGCCACCAGCAGACCGTGGAATAGCGGGGTATCAAGCTCCTACAATGAGCAGTTCTTC. Translation gives CATSRPWNSGVSSSYNEQFF. The full variable domain, its missing parts supplied by reference TRBV15 and TRBJ2-1, is DAMVIQNPRYQVTQFGKPVTLSCSQTLNHNVMYWYQQKSSQAPKLLFHYYDKDFNNEADTPDNFQSRRPNTSFCFLDIRSPGLGDTAMYLCATSRPWNSGVSSSYNEQFFGPGTRLTVL.

The chain is built from TRBV19 and TRBJ2-3, with D perhaps TRBD1 or TRBD2 (5 bases each). The V end was cut by 3 bases, the J end by 2 bases, with 12 bases between. Germline-derived CDR1 and CDR2 are LNHDA and SQIVND (reference sequence). The CDR3 runs 15 residues. The CDR3 bases are TGTGCCAGTAGTATCAAGTCGGGGCACACAGATACGCAGTATTTT. It yields the protein CASSIKSGHTDTQYF.

The chain carries TRBV9 and TRBJ1-1, with D tentatively TRBD1 (6 bases). The CDR3 contains 16 residues. The V gene lost 0 bases and the J gene lost 10 bases, with 22 bases spanning the gap. Germline V CDR1 and CDR2: SGDLS, YYNGEE. The CDR3 loop reads CASSVGSGVFDGVAFF. CDR3 coding DNA: TGTGCCAGCAGCGTAGGGTCAGGGGTTTTTGACGGGGTAGCTTTCTTT.

This chain joins TRBV5-1 and TRBJ1-3; possible D gene TRBD1, 5 bases. The ends were cut back, 0 bases at V and 0 bases at J, with 13 bases in the middle. CDR3 size: 17 residues. Looked up from germline, CDR1 is SGHRS and CDR2 is YFSETQ. The CDR3 region has the DNA TGCGCCAGCAGCTTGGTAGGCCAGGGAGCCTCTGGAAACACCATATATTTT. This translates into CASSLVGQGASGNTIYF.

This clone has just one count. This chain links TRBV2 with TRBJ2-1; D call uncertain. Per germline, CDR1 SNHLY and CDR2 FYNNEI. The CDR3 extends over 15 amino acids. The V and J ends lost 4 bases and 0 bases respectively, with 10 bases between them. CDR3 DNA: TGTGCCAGCAGTGTCTACGTAAGCTCCTACAATGAGCAGTTCTTC. It yields the protein CASSVYVSSYNEQFF. The full variable domain, completed using reference TRBV2 and TRBJ2-1, is EPEVTQTPSHQVTQMGQEVILRCVPISNHLYFYWYRQILGQKVEFLVSFYNNEISEKSEIFDDQFSVERPDGSNFTLKIRSTKLEDSAMYFCASSVYVSSYNEQFFGPGTRLTVL.

The genes are TRBV28 and TRBJ2-7; D is unclear. V was trimmed by 10 bases and J by 6 bases, leaving 16 bases between them. The CDR3 is made up of 12 amino acids. CDR1 MDHEN and CDR2 SYDVKM come from the germline V gene. The chain's CDR3 is CATSGGRSEQYF. The CDR3 bases are TGTGCCACTTCGGGTGGCAGGAGCGAGCAGTACTTC.

This chain joins TRBV29-1 and TRBJ1-1; 8 bases map to TRBD1. The V gene's germline CDR1 is SQVTM and CDR2 ANQGSEA. The CDR3 totals 14 residues. J gave up 1 base and V 6 bases, and 7 bases lay outside the gene matches. The CDR3 here is CSVDRDRQNTEAFF. The DNA for the CDR3 is TGCAGCGTGGATAGGGACAGGCAGAACACTGAAGCTTTCTTT.

V gene TRBV16 combines with J gene TRBJ1-2; D is uncertain. V lost 0 bases to trimming and J lost 6 bases, with 5 bases between them. From germline, CDR1 is KGHSY and CDR2 FQNENV. CDR3 length: 12 residues. This CDR3 is CASSQSGNGYTF. The CDR3 DNA sequence: TGTGCCAGCAGCCAATCGGGGAATGGCTACACCTTC.

Notes on this clone: This sample includes further DNA sequences coding for the same CDR3. V gene TRBV25-1 combines with J gene TRBJ2-5, with D possibly TRBD1 on 6 matching bases. With 1 base removed from V and 4 bases from J, the gap between germline ends came to 7 bases. Per the germline V gene, CDR1 is MGHDK and CDR2 is SYGVNS. The CDR3 spans 13 residues. CDR3 DNA sequence: TGTGCCAGCAGTGAATGGGGGCTAGAGACCCAGTACTTC. Amino acid sequence: CASSEWGLETQYF.

On this clone: This same CDR3 is encoded by further DNA sequences in the sample. This chain joins TRBV9 and TRBJ2-1, with 7 bases that match TRBD2. With V trimmed by 0 bases and J by 2 bases, 2 bases remained unmatched. This CDR3 comprises 15 residues. Germline V gene data show CDR1 as SGDLS and CDR2 as YYNGEE. The CDR3, as DNA: TGTGCCAGCAGCGTAGACGGGGGGACCTACAATGAGCAGTTCTTC. Its protein is CASSVDGGTYNEQFF.

The chain employs TRBV11-2 and TRBJ1-1, with D perhaps matching TRBD1 (5 bases). Germline V gene lookup returns CDR1 SGHAT and CDR2 FQNNGV. Trimming took off 4 bases at V and 2 bases at J, with 20 bases between the two ends. This CDR3 region has 17 residues. This CDR3 reads CASSSSVGLVINTEAFF. The CDR3 DNA reads TGTGCCAGCAGCTCGAGCGTGGGGCTGGTAATCAACACTGAAGCTTTCTTT.

This chain links TRBV7-9 with TRBJ1-2, with 9 bases fitting TRBD1. The CDR3 is 16 amino acids. Looked up from germline, CDR1 is SEHNR and CDR2 is FQNEAQ (reference sequence). Trimming removed 2 bases from V and 9 bases from J; junction bases left unmatched: 13. DNA for the CDR3: TGTGCCAGCAGCTTAAACCGCGACTGGACAGGGGAGCGCTACACCTTC. Encoded protein: CASSLNRDWTGERYTF.

The V gene is TRBV4-1, the J gene TRBJ2-2, with 9 bases that match TRBD1. In germline, CDR1 is MGHRA, CDR2 YSYEKL. V shed 1 base, J shed 6 bases, and the junction held 0 bases outside the gene matches. This CDR3 has 14 amino acids. The CDR3 nucleotides are TGCGCCAGCAGCCAAGGACAGGGGGCCGGGGAGCTGTTTTTT. Protein: CASSQGQGAGELFF.

This rearrangement joins TRBV29-1 to TRBJ2-5; D is uncertain. V lost 2 bases and J 1 base, leaving 8 bases between the germline ends. Germline V gene data show CDR1 as SQVTM and CDR2 as ANQGSEA. The CDR3 runs 13 residues. CDR3 sequence: CSVEFGLQETQYF. CDR3 DNA sequence: TGCAGCGTTGAATTTGGTCTCCAAGAGACCCAGTACTTC.

The chain is built from TRBV28 and TRBJ2-3, with TRBD2 matching over 7 bases. Germline values: CDR1 MDHEN, CDR2 SYDVKM. This CDR3 spans 14 amino acids. V shed 2 bases and J 5 bases; nucleotides not matched to a gene: 4. The CDR3 region is CASSLGGDQDTQYF. The CDR3 DNA reads TGTGCCAGCAGTTTAGGGGGGGACCAAGATACGCAGTATTTT.

In the case of this clone: One junction end disagrees with the germline gene, perhaps due to a read error. V usage is TRBV28 and J usage is TRBJ1-5; TRBD1 matches at 10 bases. CDR3 length: 18 amino acids. CDR1 and CDR2 from the germline V gene are MDHEN and SYDVKM. The CDR3 spells CASSLVTGGSFGNLPQHF. As DNA, the CDR3 is TGTGCCAGCAGTTTAGTGACAGGGGGCTCCTTCGGGAATCTGCCCCAGCATTTT.

The chain joins TRBV7-8 to TRBJ2-1, with D possibly being TRBD1 (5 bases). Trimming cost V 5 bases and J 0 bases, with 11 bases left between them. The CDR3 sequence is 15 residues long. Germline V lookup: CDR1 SGHVS, CDR2 FQNEAQ. This CDR3 reads CASSPPDSSYNEQFF. In DNA form, the CDR3 reads TGTGCCAGCAGCCCACCCGACAGCTCCTACAATGAGCAGTTCTTC.

This chain connects TRBV5-1 to TRBJ2-2; the match to TRBD2 covers 8 bases. The CDR3 runs 16 residues. CDR1 SGHRS and CDR2 YFSETQ come from the germline V gene. Unmatched junction bases numbered 8, after V lost 5 bases and J lost 2 bases. CDR3 sequence: CASRTLAGINTGELFF. CDR3 DNA: TGCGCCAGCAGGACATTAGCGGGGATAAACACCGGGGAGCTGTTTTTT. Full variable domain (missing parts from reference TRBV5-1 and TRBJ2-2): KAGVTQTPRYLIKTRGQQVTLSCSPISGHRSVSWYQQTPGQGLQFLFEYFSETQRNKGNFPGRFSGRQFSNSRSEMNVSTLELGDSALYLCASRTLAGINTGELFFGEGSRLTVL.

The rearrangement links TRBV6-1 to TRBJ2-2, with 7 bases fitting TRBD1. The CDR3 runs 15 residues. The germline V gene has CDR1 MNHNS and CDR2 SASEGT. Trimming at V came to 5 bases and at J to 5 bases, leaving 8 bases not matched to a gene. For the CDR3, the DNA is TGTGCCAGCAGTCTCCGACAGGGTGGAACCGGGGAGCTGTTTTTT. Translating it yields CASSLRQGGTGELFF.

V is TRBV28 and J is TRBJ2-7, with TRBD1 as a possible D gene (5 bases). The CDR3 has 16 amino acids. Germline V CDR1 and CDR2: MDHEN, SYDVKM. Trimming took 6 bases from V and 2 from J, leaving 20 bases between them. This CDR3 is CASRIGADKLAYEQYF. In DNA, the CDR3 is TGTGCCAGCAGAATTGGGGCGGACAAGCTAGCCTACGAGCAGTACTTC.

V is TRBV11-2 and J is TRBJ1-2, with D maybe TRBD1 (5 bases). CDR1 and CDR2 (germline): SGHAT, FQNNGV. Trimming left V 6 bases short and J 4 bases short, with 9 bases between. The CDR3 sequence is 12 residues long. The CDR3 DNA reads as TGTGCCAGCAGTCAGGGCGCCTATGGCTACACCTTC. As protein: CASSQGAYGYTF.

V gene TRBV7-2 combines with J gene TRBJ2-2, with 16 nucleotides matching TRBD2. This CDR3 spans 16 amino acids. The germline CDR1 and CDR2 sequences are SGHTA and FQGNSA. After removal of 5 bases from V and 8 bases from J, the junction contained 5 bases not matched to a gene. CDR3 DNA: TGTGCCAGCAGCACGGGGACTAGCGGGAGGGGTGGGGAGCTGTTTTTT. Residues: CASSTGTSGRGGELFF.

This chain's CDR3 is CASRTGKANEQFF. The DNA of the CDR3 is TGTGCCAGCAGGACAGGGAAGGCCAATGAGCAGTTCTTC. This sequence joins TRBV27 and TRBJ2-1; 7 nucleotides agree with TRBD1. Germline CDR1 reads MNHEY; CDR2 reads SMNVEV (reference sequence). The CDR3 extends over 13 amino acids. The trim removed 6 bases at V and 6 bases at J, leaving 5 bases unmatched.